The clone carrying this TCR beta chain was detected ten times or more. What it binds is unknown. The data originate from a study of T cells in Graves' hyperthyroidism and ophthalmopathy. Germline-derived CDR1 and CDR2 are MNHNS and SASEGT. With 0 bases removed from V and 14 bases from J, the gap between germline ends came to 16 bases. The CDR3 runs 13 residues. What was amplified from RNA transcripts were TCR beta CDR3 regions. The study used the HTBI primer set for a first-round RT-PCR of the TCR CDR3. TCRdb itself ran the multiplex PCR reads through MiXCR, one entry per CDR3 protein. The sample holds about 570,000 distinct CDR3 sequences, 40% to 55% seen once. Study-wide findings and caveats: Most thyroid clonotypes expanded above 0.001 were also detected in blood.

The rearrangement joins TRBV6-1 to TRBJ1-2; D remains unclear. The specimen was peripheral blood or thyroid tissue (not recorded which). This clonotype was sampled from an adult woman with Graves' disease, either hyperthyroidism or ophthalmopathy (not recorded which). The CDR3 DNA follows: TGTGCCAGCAGTGAAGCATTGGCAGCCATGGGTACCTTC. Protein sequence: CASSEALAAMGTF.